This TCR beta chain was profiled in a study of identical twins. Study results and caveats: Rather than following the same donors, the conclusions depended on cross-sectional statistical analysis. The more abundant beta clonotypes in cord blood had fewer insertions, and memory repertoires did not show this. Twins shared out-of-frame alpha sequences with excess low generation probability.

In this sample, this clonotype turned up many times. Its antigen is undetermined. One end of the junction varies from germline; a read error may be responsible. Germline lookup yields CDR1 SGHRS and CDR2 YFSETQ. The CDR3 length is 16 residues. MiXCR, run by TCRdb on the 5' RACE reads, gives a single entry per CDR3 protein. The sample shows fewer than 450,000 distinct CDR3 sequences, around 9.7% of them seen only once. The sequencing input was naive T cells sorted from blood. This clonotype was sampled from a woman aged 50 to 60 in good health. The chain combines TRBV5-1 with TRBJ2-1; possible D gene TRBD2, 5 bases. DNA of the CDR3: TGTGCCAGCAGTTTAGGAAGCGGATCCTCCTACAATGAGCAGTTCTTC. Its protein product is CASSLGSGSSYNEQFF.